The 6 T cell receptor beta chains below come from one sample, sequenced in a study of beta chain features in type 1 diabetes. Isolated RNA was reverse transcribed in full, so expressed TCRB transcripts were sequenced. Profiling relied on immunoSEQ multiplex PCR, and the TCRdb table lists in-frame clones only, not all of them. The sample carries 20,000 to 30,000 clones, nearly 70% recorded once. The material sequenced was Tregs from blood. Receptors were obtained from a woman aged 40-49 years in good health.

This chain connects TRBV7-9 to TRBJ2-7; D is perhaps TRBD2 (6 bases). The CDR3 is 15 amino acids. From germline, CDR1 is SEHNR and CDR2 FQNEAQ (reference sequence). Trimming stripped 0 bases from V and 0 bases from J, with 9 bases between. CDR3 region: CASSLADGSSYEQYF. The CDR3 DNA reads TGTGCCAGCAGCTTAGCGGACGGGAGCTCCTACGAGCAGTACTTC.

The genes are TRBV5-6 and TRBJ2-4; TRBD2 agrees at 8 bases. J gave up 10 bases and V 4 bases, and 10 bases lay outside the gene matches. This CDR3 contains 14 residues. Germline CDR1 reads SGHDT; CDR2 reads YYEEEE. The CDR3 region is CASSVPLRGAIQYF. The CDR3 DNA sequence: TGTGCCAGCAGCGTGCCCTTGCGGGGGGCGATTCAGTACTTC. The full variable domain, completed using reference TRBV5-6 and TRBJ2-4, is DAGVTQSPTHLIKTRGQQVTLRCSPKSGHDTVSWYQQALGQGPQFIFQYYEEEERQRGNFPDRFSGHQFPNYSSELNVNALLLGDSALYLCASSVPLRGAIQYFGAGTRLSVL.

In this sample, this clone turned up once. The chain employs TRBV12-5 and TRBJ1-6; D remains unclear. V was cut by 5 bases and J by 3 bases, with 14 bases left in between. The V gene's germline CDR1 is LGHNT and CDR2 FRNRAP. This CDR3 is built from 16 residues. The CDR3 DNA sequence: TGTGCTAGTGGTGCCCGGTCCGACTACTATAATTCACCCCTCCACTTT. It codes for CASGARSDYYNSPLHF. Complete variable domain (other parts from reference TRBV12-5 and TRBJ1-6): DARVTQTPRHKVTEMGQEVTMRCQPILGHNTVFWYRQTMMQGLELLAYFRNRAPLDDSGMPKDRFSAEMPDATLATLKIQPSEPRDSAVYFCASGARSDYYNSPLHFGNGTRLTVT.

In this sample, this clone turned up a few times. The gene calls are TRBV5-1 and TRBJ2-7; D is unresolved. Germline V gene sequence: CDR1 SGHRS, CDR2 YFSETQ. The CDR3 covers 14 residues. Between the trimmed V and J ends, which lost 0 bases and 0 bases, there was a span of 7 bases. DNA for the CDR3: TGCGCCAGCAGCTTGGCTACAGACTCCTACGAGCAGTACTTC. It encodes CASSLATDSYEQYF. Combining the CDR3 with reference TRBV5-1 and TRBJ2-7 gives the whole variable domain KAGVTQTPRYLIKTRGQQVTLSCSPISGHRSVSWYQQTPGQGLQFLFEYFSETQRNKGNFPGRFSGRQFSNSRSEMNVSTLELGDSALYLCASSLATDSYEQYFGPGTRLTVT.

Regarding this clone: The identical CDR3 is also encoded by other nucleotide sequences in the sample. This chain connects TRBV18 to TRBJ2-7; D is unclear. This CDR3 is built from 12 residues. Trimming took 2 bases from V and 1 from J, leaving 3 bases between them. CDR1 is KGHSH, CDR2 LQKENI, per germline. The CDR3 reads CASSPSSYEQYF. DNA of the CDR3: TGTGCCAGCTCACCATCGTCCTACGAGCAGTACTTC.

This chain links TRBV5-5 with TRBJ2-3; TRBD1 matches at 10 bases. Germline CDR1 SGHKS, CDR2 YYEKEE (reference sequence). The CDR3 covers 14 residues. With 3 bases clipped from V and 5 bases from J, the junction kept 3 bases outside the gene matches. CDR3 nucleotides: TGTGCCAGCAGCTGGGACAGGGGAAGAGATACGCAGTATTTT. Its translation is CASSWDRGRDTQYF.